The 7 T cell receptor beta chains below were found in one sample sequenced in a study of blood T cell repertoires in COVID-19. Here immunoSEQ multiplex PCR was the method, and the copy in TCRdb shows in-frame clones only, minus some. This table has around 270,000 clones, around 84% appearing once. Sequenced material: peripheral blood. Every receptor here comes from a woman aged 40 to 49 who had recovered from COVID-19.

The chain carries TRBV5-1 and TRBJ2-1, with TRBD1 matching over 12 bases. The CDR3 runs 15 residues. CDR1 is SGHRS and CDR2 is YFSETQ in the germline V gene. Trimming removed 6 bases from V and 6 bases from J; junction bases left unmatched: 7. This chain's CDR3 is CASTQGQGAFNEQFF. The DNA for the CDR3 is TGCGCCAGCACCCAGGGACAGGGGGCGTTCAATGAGCAGTTCTTC.

The V gene is TRBV29-1, the J gene TRBJ2-3, with 10 positions matching TRBD1. The CDR3 covers 15 residues. CDR1 SQVTM and CDR2 ANQGSEA come from the germline V gene. Unmatched junction bases numbered 8, after V lost 4 bases and J lost 4 bases. The CDR3 DNA reads as TGCAGCGTTGCGGGACAGGGGAGTGGGTCAGATACGCAGTATTTT. Residues: CSVAGQGSGSDTQYF.

V gene TRBV3-1 (or the pseudogene TRBV3-2) combines with J gene TRBJ2-1; TRBD2 matches 8 bases. CDR1 is LGHDT, CDR2 YNNKEL, per germline (reference sequence). This CDR3 has 14 residues. V gave up 3 bases and J gave up 6 bases; unmatched junction bases: 4. CDR3 DNA: TGTGCCAGCAGCCAGGTCGGGGGGGCCAATGAGCAGTTCTTC. This encodes CASSQVGGANEQFF.

The J gene is TRBJ2-7, the V gene TRBV19; D is uncertain. The ends were cut back, 9 bases at V and 2 bases at J, with 14 bases in the middle. CDR1 and CDR2 from the germline V gene are LNHDA and SQIVND (reference sequence). The CDR3 extends over 13 amino acids. CDR3 bases: TGTGCCAGCTCCCTTTCCTTCGCCTACGAGCAGTACTTC. The encoded protein is CASSLSFAYEQYF.

The genes are TRBV6-6 and TRBJ1-4, with a possible D match to TRBD1 (6 bases). Germline values: CDR1 MNHNY, CDR2 SVGAGI (reference sequence). The V end lost 2 bases, the J end lost 6 bases, and 13 bases lay between the germline ends. The CDR3 contains 15 residues. CDR3 loop: CASSYGGARDEKLFF. CDR3 bases: TGTGCCAGCAGTTACGGGGGGGCGCGGGATGAAAAACTGTTTTTT.

The chain carries TRBV6-6 and TRBJ1-5, with a tentative D call TRBD1 (6 bases). The CDR3 consists of 17 residues. Germline lookup yields CDR1 MNHNY and CDR2 SVGAGI (reference sequence). V dropped 5 bases and J dropped 0 bases, with 17 bases sitting between them. CDR3 in DNA: TGTGCCAGCAGTCTCGGGACACAGCTTTATAGCAATCAGCCCCAGCATTTT. Protein product: CASSLGTQLYSNQPQHF.

V and J are TRBV28 and TRBJ2-1, with 8 bases identical to TRBD1. The CDR3 is 15 residues long. CDR1 MDHEN and CDR2 SYDVKM come from the germline V gene. V lost 7 bases, J lost 4 bases, and 9 bases stayed unmatched. The CDR3 DNA reads as TGTGCCAGCACCGAGACAGGGGAAGGATACAATGAGCAGTTCTTC. It is translated as CASTETGEGYNEQFF.